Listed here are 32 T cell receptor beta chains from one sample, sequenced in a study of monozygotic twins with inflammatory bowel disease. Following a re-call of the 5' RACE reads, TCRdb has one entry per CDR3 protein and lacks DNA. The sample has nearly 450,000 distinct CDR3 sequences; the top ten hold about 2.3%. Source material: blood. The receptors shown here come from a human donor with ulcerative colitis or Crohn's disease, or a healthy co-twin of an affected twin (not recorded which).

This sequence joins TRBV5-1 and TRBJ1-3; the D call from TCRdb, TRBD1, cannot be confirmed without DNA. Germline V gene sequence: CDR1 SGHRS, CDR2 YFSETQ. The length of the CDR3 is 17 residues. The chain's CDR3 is CASSLNSGARSGNTIYF.

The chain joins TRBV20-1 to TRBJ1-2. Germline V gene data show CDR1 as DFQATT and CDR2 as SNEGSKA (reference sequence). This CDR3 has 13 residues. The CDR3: CSARTPGGYGYTF.

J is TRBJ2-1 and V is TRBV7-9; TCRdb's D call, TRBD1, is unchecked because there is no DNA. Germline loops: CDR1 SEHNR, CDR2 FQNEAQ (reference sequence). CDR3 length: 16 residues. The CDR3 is CASLGTGGHSYNEQFF.

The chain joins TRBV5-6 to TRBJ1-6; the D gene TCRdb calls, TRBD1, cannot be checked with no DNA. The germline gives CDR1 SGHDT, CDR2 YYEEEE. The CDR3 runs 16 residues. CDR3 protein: CASSQRTGTGNSPLHF.

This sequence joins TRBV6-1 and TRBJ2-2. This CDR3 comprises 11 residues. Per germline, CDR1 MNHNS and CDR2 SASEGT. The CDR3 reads CASSGIGELFF.

CDR3 amino acids: CASSVELSGELFF. The chain recombines TRBV10-2 with TRBJ2-2. The CDR3 covers 13 residues. The germline gives CDR1 WSHSY, CDR2 SAAADI.

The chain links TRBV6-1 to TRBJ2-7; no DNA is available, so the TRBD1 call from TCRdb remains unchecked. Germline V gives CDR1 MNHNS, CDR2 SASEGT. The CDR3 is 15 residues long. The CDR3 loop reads CASSEDRGGAYEQYF.

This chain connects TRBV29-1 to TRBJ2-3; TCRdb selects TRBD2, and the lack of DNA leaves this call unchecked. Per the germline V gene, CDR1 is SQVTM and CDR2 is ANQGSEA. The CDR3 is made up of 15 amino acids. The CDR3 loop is CSVVGGPGGTDTQYF.

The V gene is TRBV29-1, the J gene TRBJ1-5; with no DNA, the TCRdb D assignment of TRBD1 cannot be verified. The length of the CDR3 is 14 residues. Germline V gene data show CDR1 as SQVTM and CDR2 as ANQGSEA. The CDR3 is CSAVTGEWNQPQHF. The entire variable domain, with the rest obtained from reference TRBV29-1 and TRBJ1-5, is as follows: SAVISQKPSRDICQRGTSLTIQCQVDSQVTMMFWYRQQPGQSLTLIATANQGSEATYESGFVIDKFPISRPNLTFSTLTVSNMSPEDSSIYLCSAVTGEWNQPQHFGDGTRLSIL.

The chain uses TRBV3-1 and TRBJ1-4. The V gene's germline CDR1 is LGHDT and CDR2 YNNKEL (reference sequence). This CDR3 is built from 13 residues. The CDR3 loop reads CASSLSRNEKLFF. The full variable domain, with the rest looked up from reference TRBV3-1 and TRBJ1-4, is DTAVSQTPKYLVTQMGNDKSIKCEQNLGHDTMYWYKQDSKKFLKIMFSYNNKELIINETVPNRFSPKSPDKAHLNLHINSLELGDSAVYFCASSLSRNEKLFFGSGTQLSVL.

This CDR3 reads CASSPRDRVDTGELFF. The rearrangement joins TRBV18 to TRBJ2-2; TCRdb's D gene call, TRBD1, goes unchecked for lack of DNA. The CDR3 is made up of 16 amino acids. Germline V CDR1 and CDR2: KGHSH, LQKENI.

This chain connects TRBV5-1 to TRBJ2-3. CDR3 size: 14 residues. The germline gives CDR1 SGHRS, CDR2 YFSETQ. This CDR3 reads CASSLAYGTDTQYF.

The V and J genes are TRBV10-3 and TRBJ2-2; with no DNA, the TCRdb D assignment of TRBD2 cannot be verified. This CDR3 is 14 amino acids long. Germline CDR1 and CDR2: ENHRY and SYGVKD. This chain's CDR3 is CAIRGLAGTGELFF.

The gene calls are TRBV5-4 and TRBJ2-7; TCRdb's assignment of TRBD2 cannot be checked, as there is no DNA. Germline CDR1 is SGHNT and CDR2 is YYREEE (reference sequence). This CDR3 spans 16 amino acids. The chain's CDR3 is CASSLGGTSSTYEQYF.

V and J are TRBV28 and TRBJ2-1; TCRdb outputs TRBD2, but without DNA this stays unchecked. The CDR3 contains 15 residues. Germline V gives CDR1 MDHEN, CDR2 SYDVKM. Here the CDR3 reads CASSLGVAGGNEQFF.

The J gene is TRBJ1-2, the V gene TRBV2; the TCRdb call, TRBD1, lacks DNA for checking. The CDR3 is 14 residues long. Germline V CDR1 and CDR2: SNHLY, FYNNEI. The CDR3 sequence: CASSPVTDNYGYTF.

CDR3: CASTIHRAGANVLTF. The chain is built from TRBV12-3 or TRBV12-4 and TRBJ2-6. The length of the CDR3 is 15 residues.

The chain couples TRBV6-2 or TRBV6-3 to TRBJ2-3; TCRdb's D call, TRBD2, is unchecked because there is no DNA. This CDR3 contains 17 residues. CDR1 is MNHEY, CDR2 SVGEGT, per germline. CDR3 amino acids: CASRAGLAGASTDTQYF.

The chain's CDR3 is CSASPGGDLYGYTF. This sequence joins TRBV20-1 and TRBJ1-2; lacking DNA, the TRBD1 call made by TCRdb goes unchecked. The CDR3 has 14 amino acids. CDR1 is DFQATT and CDR2 is SNEGSKA in the germline V gene (reference sequence).

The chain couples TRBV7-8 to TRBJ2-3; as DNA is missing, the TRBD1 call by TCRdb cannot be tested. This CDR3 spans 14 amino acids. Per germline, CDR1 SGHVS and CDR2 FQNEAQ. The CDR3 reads CASSVRDRTDTQYF.

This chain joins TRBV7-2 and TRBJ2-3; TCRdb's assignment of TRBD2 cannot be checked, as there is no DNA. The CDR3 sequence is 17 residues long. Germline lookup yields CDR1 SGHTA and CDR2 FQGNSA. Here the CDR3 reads CASSLPIGSGGPYGQYF.

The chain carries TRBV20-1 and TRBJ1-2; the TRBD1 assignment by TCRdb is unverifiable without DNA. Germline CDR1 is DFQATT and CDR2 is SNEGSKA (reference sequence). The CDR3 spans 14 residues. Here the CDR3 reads CSAREGGVGYGYTF.

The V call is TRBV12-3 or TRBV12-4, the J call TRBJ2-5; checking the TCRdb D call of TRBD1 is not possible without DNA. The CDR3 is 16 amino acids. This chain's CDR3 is CASRRNFGRDPETQYF.

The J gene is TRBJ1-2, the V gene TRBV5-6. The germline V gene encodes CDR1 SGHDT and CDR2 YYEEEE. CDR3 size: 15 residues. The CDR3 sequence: CASSFQRLSNYGYTF.

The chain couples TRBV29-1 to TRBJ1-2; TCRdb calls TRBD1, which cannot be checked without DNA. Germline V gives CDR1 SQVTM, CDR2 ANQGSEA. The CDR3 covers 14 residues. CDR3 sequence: CSVVDRQGPYGYTF.

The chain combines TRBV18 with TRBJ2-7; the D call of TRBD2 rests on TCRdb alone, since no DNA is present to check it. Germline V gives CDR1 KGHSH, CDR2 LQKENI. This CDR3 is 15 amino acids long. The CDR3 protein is CASSRSRAYSYEQYF.

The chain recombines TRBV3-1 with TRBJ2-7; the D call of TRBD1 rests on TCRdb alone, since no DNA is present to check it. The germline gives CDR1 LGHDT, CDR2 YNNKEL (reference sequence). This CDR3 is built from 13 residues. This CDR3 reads CASRQKQAAEQYF.

The CDR3 spells CAWSVRSITEAFF. The chain combines TRBV30 with TRBJ1-1. The CDR3 covers 13 residues. Germline V CDR1 and CDR2: GTSNPN, SVGIG (reference sequence).

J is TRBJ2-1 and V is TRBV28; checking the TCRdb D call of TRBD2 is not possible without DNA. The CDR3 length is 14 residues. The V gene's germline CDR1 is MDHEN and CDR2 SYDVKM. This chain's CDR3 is CASIGGRWGNEQFF.

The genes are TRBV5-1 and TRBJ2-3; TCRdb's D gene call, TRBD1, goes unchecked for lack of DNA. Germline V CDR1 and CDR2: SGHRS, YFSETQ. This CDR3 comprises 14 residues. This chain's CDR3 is CASSTGGDTDTQYF.

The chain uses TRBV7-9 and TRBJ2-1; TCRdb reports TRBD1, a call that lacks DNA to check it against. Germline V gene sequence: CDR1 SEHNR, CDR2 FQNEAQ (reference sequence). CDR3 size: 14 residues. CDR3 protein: CASSSPGDRNEQFF.

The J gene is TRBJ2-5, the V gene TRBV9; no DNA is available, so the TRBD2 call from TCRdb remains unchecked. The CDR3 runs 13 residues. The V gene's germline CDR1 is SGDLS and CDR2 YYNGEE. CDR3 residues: CASSVSGSETQYF.